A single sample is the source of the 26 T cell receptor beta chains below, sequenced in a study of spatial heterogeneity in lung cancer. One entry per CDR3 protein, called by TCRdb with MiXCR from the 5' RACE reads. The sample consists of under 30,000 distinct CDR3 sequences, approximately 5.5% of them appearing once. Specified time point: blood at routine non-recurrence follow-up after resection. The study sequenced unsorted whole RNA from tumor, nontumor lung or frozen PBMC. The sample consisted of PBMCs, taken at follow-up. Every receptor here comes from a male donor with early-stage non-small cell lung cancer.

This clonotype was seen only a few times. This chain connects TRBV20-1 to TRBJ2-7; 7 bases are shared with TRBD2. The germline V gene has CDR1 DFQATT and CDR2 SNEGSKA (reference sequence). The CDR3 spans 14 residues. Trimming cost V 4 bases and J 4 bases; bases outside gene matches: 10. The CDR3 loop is CSAKILIGGYEQYF. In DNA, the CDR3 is TGCAGTGCTAAAATCTTGATCGGGGGGTACGAGCAGTACTTC.

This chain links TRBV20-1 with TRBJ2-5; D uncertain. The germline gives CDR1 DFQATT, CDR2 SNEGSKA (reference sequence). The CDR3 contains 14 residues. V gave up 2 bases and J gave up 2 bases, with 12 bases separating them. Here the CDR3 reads CSARPSAGQETQYF. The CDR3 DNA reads TGCAGTGCTAGACCCTCGGCCGGACAAGAGACCCAGTACTTC.

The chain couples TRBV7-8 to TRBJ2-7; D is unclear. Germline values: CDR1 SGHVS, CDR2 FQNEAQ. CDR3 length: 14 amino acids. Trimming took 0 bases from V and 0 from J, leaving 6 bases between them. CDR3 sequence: CASSLAEFSYEQYV. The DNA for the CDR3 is TGTGCCAGCAGCTTAGCCGAGTTCTCCTACGAGCAGTACGTC.

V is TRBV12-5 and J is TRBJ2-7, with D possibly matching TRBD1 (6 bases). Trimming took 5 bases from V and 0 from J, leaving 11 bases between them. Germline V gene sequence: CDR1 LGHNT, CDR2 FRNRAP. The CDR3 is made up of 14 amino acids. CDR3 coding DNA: TGTGCTAGTGGTGACAGGCGTAGCTCCTACGAGCAGTACTTC. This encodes CASGDRRSSYEQYF.

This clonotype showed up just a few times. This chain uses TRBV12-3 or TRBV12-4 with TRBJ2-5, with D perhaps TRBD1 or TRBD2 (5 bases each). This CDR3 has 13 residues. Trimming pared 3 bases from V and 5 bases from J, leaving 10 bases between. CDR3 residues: CASSFQGVETQYF. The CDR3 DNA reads TGTGCCAGCAGTTTCCAGGGAGTGGAGACCCAGTACTTC.

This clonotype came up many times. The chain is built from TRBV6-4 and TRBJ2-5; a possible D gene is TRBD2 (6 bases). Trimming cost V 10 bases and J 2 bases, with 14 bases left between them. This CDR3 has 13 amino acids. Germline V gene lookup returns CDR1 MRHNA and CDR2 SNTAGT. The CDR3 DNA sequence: TGTGCCACCCCTGCGGGGCGGCAAGAGACCCAGTACTTC. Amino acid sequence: CATPAGRQETQYF.

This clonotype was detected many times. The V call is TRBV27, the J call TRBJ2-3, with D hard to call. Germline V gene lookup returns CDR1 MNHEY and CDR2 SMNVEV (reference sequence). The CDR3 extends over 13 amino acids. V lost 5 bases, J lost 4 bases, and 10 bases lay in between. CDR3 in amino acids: CASSTVNPDTQYF. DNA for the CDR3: TGTGCCAGCAGTACAGTGAACCCAGATACGCAGTATTTT.

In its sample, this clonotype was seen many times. The CDR3 loop is CASNEIGSNQPQHF. The CDR3 DNA reads TGTGCCAGCAATGAGATCGGGAGCAATCAGCCCCAGCATTTT. The rearrangement joins TRBV7-9 to TRBJ1-5; D gene ambiguous. The CDR3 runs to 14 residues. Looked up from germline, CDR1 is SEHNR and CDR2 is FQNEAQ (reference sequence). Trimming removed 7 bases at V and 1 base at J, with 11 bases between.

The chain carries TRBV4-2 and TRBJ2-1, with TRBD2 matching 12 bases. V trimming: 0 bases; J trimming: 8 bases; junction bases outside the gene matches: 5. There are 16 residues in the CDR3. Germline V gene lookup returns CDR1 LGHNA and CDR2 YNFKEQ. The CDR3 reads CASSQEWLAGGDEQFF. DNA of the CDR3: TGTGCCAGCAGCCAAGAATGGCTAGCGGGGGGGGATGAGCAGTTCTTC.

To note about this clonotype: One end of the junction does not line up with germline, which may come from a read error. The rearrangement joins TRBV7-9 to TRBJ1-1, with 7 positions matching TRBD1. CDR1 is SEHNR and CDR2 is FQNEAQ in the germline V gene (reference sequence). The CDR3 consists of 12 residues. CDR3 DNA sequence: TGTGCCAGCAGCTTAGTCGCGAGGGGGCAGGTCTTT. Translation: CASSLVARGQVF.

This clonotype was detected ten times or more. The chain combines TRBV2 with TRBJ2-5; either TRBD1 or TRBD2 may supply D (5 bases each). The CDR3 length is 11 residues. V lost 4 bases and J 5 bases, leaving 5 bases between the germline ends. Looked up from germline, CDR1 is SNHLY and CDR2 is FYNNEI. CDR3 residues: CASSGGETQYF. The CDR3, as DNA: TGTGCCAGCAGTGGGGGGGAGACCCAGTACTTC.

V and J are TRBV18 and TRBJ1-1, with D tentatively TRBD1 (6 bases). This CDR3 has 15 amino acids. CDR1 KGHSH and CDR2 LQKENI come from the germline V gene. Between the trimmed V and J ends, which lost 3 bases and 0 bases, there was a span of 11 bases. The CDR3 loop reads CASSPGRGMNTEAFF. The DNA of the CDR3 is TGTGCCAGCTCACCGGGCAGGGGCATGAACACTGAAGCTTTCTTT.

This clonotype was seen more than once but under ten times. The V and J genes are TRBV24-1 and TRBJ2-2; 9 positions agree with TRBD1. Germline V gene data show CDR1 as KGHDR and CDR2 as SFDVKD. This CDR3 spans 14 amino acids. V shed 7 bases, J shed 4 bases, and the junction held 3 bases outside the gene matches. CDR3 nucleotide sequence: TGTGCCACCAGAGAGACAGGGGGCACCGGGGAGCTGTTTTTT. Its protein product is CATRETGGTGELFF.

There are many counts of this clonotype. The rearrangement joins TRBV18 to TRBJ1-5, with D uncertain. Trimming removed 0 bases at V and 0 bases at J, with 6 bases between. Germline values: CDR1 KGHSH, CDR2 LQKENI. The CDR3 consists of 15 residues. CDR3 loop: CASSPPGDSNQPQHF. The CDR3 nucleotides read TGTGCCAGCTCACCACCGGGAGATAGCAATCAGCCCCAGCATTTT.

CDR3 region: CASSVEGVFVYNEQFF. The CDR3 DNA reads TGTGCCAGCAGCGTTGAGGGAGTATTTGTCTACAATGAGCAGTTCTTC. This chain links TRBV9 with TRBJ2-1, with D possibly matching TRBD2 (5 bases). Germline CDR1 SGDLS, CDR2 YYNGEE. V was cut by 2 bases and J by 3 bases, with 15 bases left in between. This CDR3 contains 16 residues.

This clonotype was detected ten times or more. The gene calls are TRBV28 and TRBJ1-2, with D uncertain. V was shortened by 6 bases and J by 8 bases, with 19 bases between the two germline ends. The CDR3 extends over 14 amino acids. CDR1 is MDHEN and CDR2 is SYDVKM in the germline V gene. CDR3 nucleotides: TGTGCCAGCAGCCCACCGGGAAAGTCCATCGGCTACACCTTC. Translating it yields CASSPPGKSIGYTF.

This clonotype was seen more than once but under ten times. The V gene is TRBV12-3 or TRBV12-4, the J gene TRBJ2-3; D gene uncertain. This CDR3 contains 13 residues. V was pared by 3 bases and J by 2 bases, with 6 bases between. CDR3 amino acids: CASSFRATDTQYF. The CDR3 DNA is TGTGCCAGCAGTTTTAGGGCCACAGATACGCAGTATTTT.

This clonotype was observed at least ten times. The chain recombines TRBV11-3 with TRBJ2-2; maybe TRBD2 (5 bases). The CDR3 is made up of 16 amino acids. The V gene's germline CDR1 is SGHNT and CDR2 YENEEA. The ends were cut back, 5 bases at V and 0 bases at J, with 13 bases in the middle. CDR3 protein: CASSLQAGANTGELFF. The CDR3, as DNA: TGTGCCAGCAGCCTTCAGGCGGGCGCGAACACCGGGGAGCTGTTTTTT.

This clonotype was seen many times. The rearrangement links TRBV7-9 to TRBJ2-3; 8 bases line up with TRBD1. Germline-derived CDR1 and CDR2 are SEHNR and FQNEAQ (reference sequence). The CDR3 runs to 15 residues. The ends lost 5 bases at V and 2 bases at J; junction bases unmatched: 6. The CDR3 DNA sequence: TGTGCCAGCAGCCGAGGGACAGGTAACACAGATACGCAGTATTTT. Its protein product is CASSRGTGNTDTQYF.

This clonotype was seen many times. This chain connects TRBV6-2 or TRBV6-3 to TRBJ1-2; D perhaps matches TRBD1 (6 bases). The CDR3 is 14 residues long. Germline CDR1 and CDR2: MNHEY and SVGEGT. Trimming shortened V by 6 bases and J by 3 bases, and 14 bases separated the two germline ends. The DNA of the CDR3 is TGTGCCAGCAGAACCACAGGGATCGACTATGGCTACACCTTC. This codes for CASRTTGIDYGYTF.

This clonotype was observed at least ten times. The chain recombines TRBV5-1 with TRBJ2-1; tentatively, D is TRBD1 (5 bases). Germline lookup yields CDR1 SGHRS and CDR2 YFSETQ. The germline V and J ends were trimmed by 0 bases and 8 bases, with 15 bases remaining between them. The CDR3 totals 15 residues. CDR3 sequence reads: CASSLATGPDYEQFF. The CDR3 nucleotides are TGCGCCAGCAGCTTGGCCACAGGTCCCGATTATGAGCAGTTCTTC.

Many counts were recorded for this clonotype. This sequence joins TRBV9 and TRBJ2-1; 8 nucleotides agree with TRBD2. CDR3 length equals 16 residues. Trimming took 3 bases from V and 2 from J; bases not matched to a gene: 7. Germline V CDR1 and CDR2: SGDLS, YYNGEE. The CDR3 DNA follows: TGTGCCAGCAGCGAGAGCGGGAGAGGGGCCTACAATGAGCAGTTCTTC. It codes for CASSESGRGAYNEQFF.

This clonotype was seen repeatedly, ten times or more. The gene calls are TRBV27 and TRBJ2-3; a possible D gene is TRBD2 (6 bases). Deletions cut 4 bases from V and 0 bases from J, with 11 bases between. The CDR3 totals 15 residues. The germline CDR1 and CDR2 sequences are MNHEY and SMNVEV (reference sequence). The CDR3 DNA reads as TGTGCCAGCAGTTCCTCAGCGGGCAGCACAGATACGCAGTATTTT. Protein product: CASSSSAGSTDTQYF.

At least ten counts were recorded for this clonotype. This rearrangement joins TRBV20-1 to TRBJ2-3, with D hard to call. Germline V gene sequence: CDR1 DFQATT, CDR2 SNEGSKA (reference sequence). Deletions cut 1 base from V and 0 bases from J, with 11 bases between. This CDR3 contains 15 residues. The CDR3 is CSARVDGTSTDTQYF. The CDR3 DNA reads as TGCAGTGCTAGAGTGGACGGCACTAGCACAGATACGCAGTATTTT.

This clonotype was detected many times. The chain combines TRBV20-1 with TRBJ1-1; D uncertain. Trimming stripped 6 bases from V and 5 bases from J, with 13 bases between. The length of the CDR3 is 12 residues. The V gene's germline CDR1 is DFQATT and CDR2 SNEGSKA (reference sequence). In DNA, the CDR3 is TGCAGTGCCCGAGAGGGTGGGACTGAAGCTTTCTTT. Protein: CSAREGGTEAFF.

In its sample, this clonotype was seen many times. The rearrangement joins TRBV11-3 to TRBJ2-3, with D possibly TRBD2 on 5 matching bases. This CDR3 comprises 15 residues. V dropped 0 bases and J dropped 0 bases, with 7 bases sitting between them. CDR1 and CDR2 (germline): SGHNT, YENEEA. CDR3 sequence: CASSLELASTDTQYF. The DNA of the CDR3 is TGTGCCAGCAGCTTAGAGCTAGCCAGCACAGATACGCAGTATTTT.